Following are 26 T cell receptor beta chains from one sample sequenced in a study of blood T cell repertoires in COVID-19. Sequencing used immunoSEQ multiplex PCR; TCRdb keeps in-frame clones, though not all of them. This sample has 150,000 to 200,000 clones, with about four fifths found just once. What was sequenced was PBMCs or T cells enriched from blood (not recorded which). These receptors came from a man between 45 and 60 years old who had recovered from COVID-19.

This rearrangement joins TRBV2 to TRBJ2-7, with a possible D match to TRBD2 (6 bases). Germline CDR1 SNHLY, CDR2 FYNNEI. V was shortened by 6 bases and J by 1 base, with 7 bases between the two germline ends. This CDR3 has 12 residues. CDR3 sequence: CASRRGSYEQYF. DNA of the CDR3: TGTGCCAGCAGGCGGGGTTCCTACGAGCAGTACTTC.

J is TRBJ1-2 and V is TRBV4-2; 8 bases match TRBD1. Germline CDR1 LGHNA, CDR2 YNFKEQ. V shed 0 bases, J shed 7 bases, and the junction held 7 bases outside the gene matches. The CDR3 spans 15 residues. In DNA, the CDR3 is TGTGCCAGCAGCCAAGATAGCGGACAGGGCTCTGGCTACACCTTC. This codes for CASSQDSGQGSGYTF.

The J gene is TRBJ2-5, the V gene TRBV30; D may be TRBD1 (6 bases). V lost 1 base to trimming and J lost 5 bases, with 11 bases between them. The CDR3 loop spans 13 amino acids. CDR1 is GTSNPN, CDR2 SVGIG, per germline (reference sequence). The CDR3 reads CAWSGDRLETQYF. The CDR3 region has the DNA TGTGCCTGGAGTGGAGACAGGCTCGAGACCCAGTACTTC.

This chain uses TRBV7-9 with TRBJ2-1; no firm D call. Germline CDR1 reads SEHNR; CDR2 reads FQNEAQ (reference sequence). The CDR3 has 13 amino acids. V was cut by 4 bases and J by 4 bases, with 8 bases left in between. CDR3 sequence (DNA): TGTGCCAGCAGCTCTAACAGTTACAATGAGCAGTTCTTC. This sequence encodes CASSSNSYNEQFF.

The chain couples TRBV5-4 to TRBJ1-3, with D maybe TRBD1 (6 bases). Germline values: CDR1 SGHNT, CDR2 YYREEE (reference sequence). V lost 0 bases and J lost 0, with 7 bases in between. The CDR3 sequence is 15 residues long. The CDR3 coding sequence is TGTGCCAGCAGCTTGGCAGGGGACTCTGGAAACACCATATATTTT. Its translation: CASSLAGDSGNTIYF.

The genes are TRBV11-2 and TRBJ2-2; 7 positions agree with TRBD2. V was clipped by 5 bases and J by 6 bases; unmatched bases: 12. Germline V gives CDR1 SGHAT, CDR2 FQNNGV. There are 16 residues in the CDR3. The CDR3 protein is CASSDAGTTQPGELFF. DNA of the CDR3: TGTGCCAGCAGCGACGCCGGGACTACCCAACCCGGGGAGCTGTTTTTT. The full variable domain, with the rest looked up from reference TRBV11-2 and TRBJ2-2, is EAGVAQSPRYKIIEKRQSVAFWCNPISGHATLYWYQQILGQGPKLLIQFQNNGVVDDSQLPKDRFSAERLKGVDSTLKIQPAKLEDSAVYLCASSDAGTTQPGELFFGEGSRLTVL.

Concerning this clone: Other DNA variants within this sample encode the same CDR3. The rearrangement joins TRBV6-5 to TRBJ2-3, with 11 bases fitting TRBD2. CDR1 MNHEY and CDR2 SVGAGI come from the germline V gene. The CDR3 is 15 residues long. The V segment lost 6 bases and the J segment 2 bases; nucleotides outside the gene matches: 4. This CDR3 reads CASRLAGGPTDTQYF. As DNA, the CDR3 is TGTGCCAGCAGGTTAGCGGGGGGGCCCACAGATACGCAGTATTTT.

J is TRBJ1-2 and V is TRBV19, with a tentative D call TRBD1 (6 bases). V was pared by 4 bases and J by 1 base, with 16 bases between. Germline V gives CDR1 LNHDA, CDR2 SQIVND (reference sequence). The CDR3 is 16 residues long. The CDR3 DNA reads as TGTGCCAGTAGTACCGCCGGGACAAAGAATAACTATGGCTACACCTTC. It encodes CASSTAGTKNNYGYTF.

The chain is built from TRBV24-1 and TRBJ2-1; possible D gene TRBD2, 5 bases. The germline CDR1 and CDR2 sequences are KGHDR and SFDVKD. The length of the CDR3 is 12 residues. V was trimmed by 7 bases and J by 6 bases, leaving 9 bases between them. DNA of the CDR3: TGTGCCACCAGCGAGGGTTTCAATGAGCAGTTCTTC. Its protein is CATSEGFNEQFF.

The chain joins TRBV11-1 to TRBJ2-5; perhaps TRBD2 as D (6 bases). Trimming removed 5 bases from V and 5 bases from J, with 21 bases in between. Germline V CDR1 and CDR2: SGHAT, FQDESV (reference sequence). The CDR3 contains 16 residues. CDR3 sequence (DNA): TGTGCCAGCAGCCCAGATCTTCGGGGGTCCAAGGAGACCCAGTACTTC. Its protein product is CASSPDLRGSKETQYF.

The chain carries TRBV6-1 and TRBJ1-5; a possible D gene is TRBD1 (5 bases). This CDR3 contains 19 residues. Trimming took 0 bases from V and 0 from J, leaving 18 bases between them. Germline assignment: CDR1 MNHNS and CDR2 SASEGT. The DNA of the CDR3 is TGTGCCAGCAGTGAAGCGCCAGGAAATTCGGGACTTAGCAATCAGCCCCAGCATTTT. This encodes CASSEAPGNSGLSNQPQHF.

This clone was counted between two and nine times. The chain combines TRBV28 with TRBJ1-2; 7 bases map to TRBD1. The CDR3 extends over 14 amino acids. J gave up 3 bases and V 5 bases, and 6 bases lay outside the gene matches. In germline, CDR1 is MDHEN, CDR2 SYDVKM. As DNA, the CDR3 is TGTGCCAGCAGTCCTACAGGGGATGACTATGGCTACACCTTC. Protein sequence: CASSPTGDDYGYTF.

A note on this clone: Other DNA variants within this sample encode the same CDR3. The genes are TRBV19 and TRBJ1-5; D gene unclear. The V end lost 3 bases, the J end lost 1 base, and 7 bases lay between the germline ends. Germline values: CDR1 LNHDA, CDR2 SQIVND (reference sequence). The CDR3 covers 14 residues. CDR3 amino acids: CASSMGPSNQPQHF. CDR3 nucleotide sequence: TGTGCCAGTAGTATGGGCCCCAGCAATCAGCCCCAGCATTTT.

This clone was observed a handful of times. As DNA, the CDR3 is TGTGCCAGCAGTTCGCGGGCCTATCAGCCCCAGCATTTT. Translation: CASSSRAYQPQHF. This sequence joins TRBV28 and TRBJ1-5; D is uncertain. Trimming pared 4 bases from V and 5 bases from J, leaving 9 bases between. This CDR3 is built from 13 residues. Germline V gene data show CDR1 as MDHEN and CDR2 as SYDVKM. The whole variable domain, remainder taken from reference TRBV28 and TRBJ1-5, is DVKVTQSSRYLVKRTGEKVFLECVQDMDHENMFWYRQDPGLGLRLIYFSYDVKMKEKGDIPEGYSVSREKKERFSLILESASTNQTSMYLCASSSRAYQPQHFGDGTRLSIL.

The chain uses TRBV7-9 and TRBJ2-1; weak D call: TRBD2 (5 bases). The germline gives CDR1 SEHNR, CDR2 FQNEAQ (reference sequence). Between the trimmed V and J ends, which lost 6 bases and 5 bases, there was a span of 23 bases. The CDR3 runs 17 residues. The CDR3 reads CASRSRGILELNNEQFF. For the CDR3, the DNA is TGTGCCAGCAGGTCCCGGGGTATTCTGGAGTTAAACAATGAGCAGTTCTTC.

The chain uses TRBV3-1 (or the pseudogene TRBV3-2) and TRBJ2-3; the match to TRBD1 covers 7 bases. Per germline, CDR1 LGHDT and CDR2 YNNKEL (reference sequence). Trimming removed 5 bases from V and 2 bases from J; junction bases left unmatched: 7. This CDR3 region has 15 residues. Written as DNA, the CDR3 is TGTGCCAGCAGCAAGGGGGCAGGGCCCACAGATACGCAGTATTTT. Protein: CASSKGAGPTDTQYF.

The chain recombines TRBV27 with TRBJ1-1; 9 positions match TRBD1. Germline CDR1 and CDR2: MNHEY and SMNVEV (reference sequence). The CDR3 extends over 15 amino acids. The J segment lost 1 base and the V segment lost 5 bases, leaving 5 bases of the junction unmatched. The CDR3 loop is CASSLRQGGNTEAFF. DNA for the CDR3: TGTGCCAGCAGTCTCAGACAGGGGGGGAACACTGAAGCTTTCTTT.

This clone was seen a handful of times. The gene calls are TRBV10-1 and TRBJ2-7; D is possibly TRBD2 (6 bases). The CDR3 extends over 13 amino acids. The germline CDR1 and CDR2 sequences are WNHNN and SYGVQD (reference sequence). The V gene lost 2 bases and the J gene lost 7 bases, with 12 bases spanning the gap. DNA of the CDR3: TGCGCCAGCAGTGAGGGGACTTCTACGGAGCAGTACTTC. This gives the protein CASSEGTSTEQYF.

The chain couples TRBV12-3 or TRBV12-4 to TRBJ2-5, with 9 bases that match TRBD2. The CDR3 runs 13 residues. Trimming at V came to 7 bases and at J to 6 bases, leaving 6 bases not matched to a gene. CDR3 amino acids: CASTAGGGKTQYF. In nucleotides, the CDR3 is TGTGCCAGCACCGCGGGAGGGGGCAAGACCCAGTACTTC.

This clone was observed once. The chain couples TRBV6-5 to TRBJ1-6; 12 nucleotides agree with TRBD1. There are 15 residues in the CDR3. Germline V gives CDR1 MNHEY, CDR2 SVGAGI. The trim removed 8 bases at V and 5 bases at J, leaving 4 bases unmatched. The CDR3 region is CASRGTGGNNSPLHF. The CDR3 DNA sequence: TGTGCCAGCCGGGGGACAGGGGGCAATAATTCACCCCTCCACTTT.

The chain recombines TRBV6-1 with TRBJ2-1; possibly TRBD1 for D (5 bases). The CDR3 length is 13 residues. Germline CDR1 and CDR2: MNHNS and SASEGT. The V end was cut by 1 base, the J end by 8 bases, with 9 bases between. CDR3 sequence reads: CASSEVGPHEQFF. CDR3 DNA: TGTGCCAGCAGTGAAGTGGGGCCCCATGAGCAGTTCTTC.

The V call is TRBV11-2, the J call TRBJ1-5, with a possible D match to TRBD1 (5 bases). Trimming took off 6 bases at V and 7 bases at J, with 13 bases between the two ends. Per germline, CDR1 SGHAT and CDR2 FQNNGV. The CDR3 extends over 13 amino acids. The CDR3 bases are TGTGCCAGCAGTCTAGGGGTGCACCAGCCCCAGCATTTT. It specifies CASSLGVHQPQHF. Filled out from reference TRBV11-2 and TRBJ1-5, the complete variable domain reads EAGVAQSPRYKIIEKRQSVAFWCNPISGHATLYWYQQILGQGPKLLIQFQNNGVVDDSQLPKDRFSAERLKGVDSTLKIQPAKLEDSAVYLCASSLGVHQPQHFGDGTRLSIL.

This rearrangement joins TRBV24-1 to TRBJ1-5; maybe TRBD1 (5 bases). Germline-derived CDR1 and CDR2 are KGHDR and SFDVKD. The length of the CDR3 is 20 residues. Trimming left V 5 bases short and J 0 bases short, with 25 bases between. The DNA of the CDR3 is TGTGCCACCAGTGGAGCCACGCCGCGACAGCTTCCGAATAGCAATCAGCCCCAGCATTTT. Translating gives CATSGATPRQLPNSNQPQHF.

The rearrangement joins TRBV28 to TRBJ1-5, with D tentatively TRBD1 (6 bases). The germline gives CDR1 MDHEN, CDR2 SYDVKM. The CDR3 sequence is 16 residues long. V was pared by 3 bases and J by 3 bases, with 15 bases between. Here the CDR3 reads CASSLGGLGPNQPQHF. DNA for the CDR3: TGTGCCAGCAGTTTGGGGGGGCTGGGGCCCAATCAGCCCCAGCATTTT.

The chain couples TRBV29-1 to TRBJ2-1, with 8 positions matching TRBD2. The V gene's germline CDR1 is SQVTM and CDR2 ANQGSEA. After removal of 2 bases from V and 1 base from J, the junction contained 4 bases not matched to a gene. This CDR3 spans 15 amino acids. The CDR3 region is CSVEPAGASYNEQFF. The DNA of the CDR3 is TGCAGCGTTGAACCAGCGGGAGCTTCCTACAATGAGCAGTTCTTC.

The sample holds one count of this clone. The rearrangement joins TRBV28 to TRBJ1-2; no definite D call. The CDR3 is made up of 12 amino acids. CDR1 MDHEN and CDR2 SYDVKM come from the germline V gene. V lost 4 bases to trimming and J lost 2 bases, with 5 bases between them. CDR3 nucleotides: TGTGCCAGCAGTTCACAGAACTATGGCTACACCTTC. Translated: CASSSQNYGYTF.